Each of the 2 T cell receptor beta chains below was sequenced from the same sample in a study of blood T cell repertoires in COVID-19. Here immunoSEQ multiplex PCR was the method, and the copy in TCRdb shows in-frame clones only, minus some. The sample carries 300,000 to 450,000 clones, approximately 81% recorded once. The sequenced sample was peripheral blood. These TCRs come from a woman aged 18 to 35 with acute or convalescent COVID-19.

The chain carries TRBV10-1 and TRBJ2-7; tentatively, D is TRBD1 (6 bases). V was trimmed by 5 bases and J by 5 bases, leaving 13 bases between them. CDR1 and CDR2 (germline): WNHNN, SYGVQD (reference sequence). This CDR3 region has 13 residues. The CDR3 nucleotides are TGCGCCAGCAGTAACAGGGAAATCGACGAGCAGTACTTC. This encodes CASSNREIDEQYF.

The gene calls are TRBV6-6 and TRBJ2-7; maybe TRBD2 (5 bases). V shed 10 bases and J shed 3 bases, with 13 bases lying between them. The CDR3 loop spans 12 amino acids. The V gene's germline CDR1 is MNHNY and CDR2 SVGAGI (reference sequence). The chain's CDR3 is CATSPGVYEQYF. For the CDR3, the DNA is TGTGCCACTTCCCCCGGGGTCTACGAGCAGTACTTC.